These 21 T cell receptor beta chains came from one sample sequenced in a study of control samples from healthy donors and cancer patients. Repertoires were generated with immunoSEQ multiplex PCR, while TCRdb's copy carries only in-frame clones and drops some. The sample records some 140,000 clones, about 94% being singletons. Input material: PBMCs. The receptor set was obtained from a man aged 55-75 years with colorectal cancer.

This clone was counted once. The genes are TRBV6-6 and TRBJ1-2, with 8 bases fitting TRBD1. Per the germline V gene, CDR1 is MNHNY and CDR2 is SVGAGI (reference sequence). The V gene end was trimmed by 0 bases and the J gene end by 8 bases; junction bases not matched to a gene: 5. This CDR3 region has 14 residues. The CDR3 protein is CASSYSTGEGGYTF. The CDR3 DNA reads as TGTGCCAGCAGTTACTCGACAGGGGAGGGCGGCTACACCTTC.

The V and J genes are TRBV29-1 and TRBJ1-1; TRBD1 is a possible D gene (5 bases). With 7 bases removed from V and 2 bases from J, the gap between germline ends came to 14 bases. Germline assignment: CDR1 SQVTM and CDR2 ANQGSEA. CDR3 length equals 13 residues. The CDR3 here is CSAWEGPNTEAFF. CDR3 DNA: TGCAGCGCCTGGGAGGGGCCCAACACTGAAGCTTTCTTT.

The chain links TRBV6-5 to TRBJ2-7, with a possible D match to TRBD1 (8 bases). Looked up from germline, CDR1 is MNHEY and CDR2 is SVGAGI. This CDR3 contains 13 residues. Trimming removed 7 bases at V and 6 bases at J, with 16 bases between. The CDR3 protein is CASKMDREGEQYF. CDR3 coding DNA: TGTGCCAGCAAAATGGACAGGGAGGGCGAGCAGTACTTC.

The chain joins TRBV23-1 to TRBJ2-7, with D uncertain. TRBV23-1 counts as an open reading frame of uncertain function. The V end was cut by 0 bases, the J end by 4 bases, with 13 bases between. The CDR3 has 15 amino acids. CDR3 nucleotide sequence: TGCGCCAGCAGTCAATCCTCGCAGGTGATATACGAGCAGTACTTC. Translating gives CASSQSSQVIYEQYF.

This clone was detected once. The rearrangement joins TRBV7-2 to TRBJ2-5; D not resolved. CDR3 length equals 13 residues. Trimming removed 5 bases from V and 2 bases from J, with 9 bases in between. CDR1 and CDR2 (germline): SGHTA, FQGNSA. As DNA, the CDR3 is TGTGCCAGCAGCCCGGGCCCACAAGAGACCCAGTACTTC. Its translation: CASSPGPQETQYF.

The DNA of the CDR3 is TGTGCCAGCAGTTACTCATTCAGGGACTCTGGAAACACCATATATTTT. Translated: CASSYSFRDSGNTIYF. This chain uses TRBV6-5 with TRBJ1-3; the D gene is possibly TRBD1 (5 bases). CDR1 is MNHEY, CDR2 SVGAGI, per germline. The CDR3 runs 16 residues. The V end was cut by 0 bases, the J end by 0 bases, with 9 bases between.

The J gene is TRBJ2-3, the V gene TRBV10-1; D is possibly TRBD2 (6 bases). This CDR3 contains 17 residues. Germline loops: CDR1 WNHNN, CDR2 SYGVQD (reference sequence). V lost 3 bases to trimming and J lost 2 bases, with 18 bases between them. This CDR3 reads CASSELLRTGATDTQYF. As DNA, the CDR3 is TGCGCCAGCAGTGAATTGTTAAGGACGGGAGCCACAGATACGCAGTATTTT.

There are a few counts of this clone. The V gene is TRBV2, the J gene TRBJ1-5; 10 bases line up with TRBD1. The CDR3 length is 15 residues. V trimming: 6 bases; J trimming: 2 bases; junction bases outside the gene matches: 4. Germline values: CDR1 SNHLY, CDR2 FYNNEI. The CDR3 reads CASRGDRGGNQPQHF. The CDR3 DNA reads TGTGCCAGCAGGGGGGACAGGGGAGGCAATCAGCCCCAGCATTTT.

This chain uses TRBV27 with TRBJ1-4; TRBD1 aligns across 7 bases. With 4 bases clipped from V and 7 bases from J, the junction kept 6 bases outside the gene matches. CDR3 length: 14 amino acids. CDR1 is MNHEY and CDR2 is SMNVEV in the germline V gene (reference sequence). The CDR3 protein is CASSSDRALEKLFF. The CDR3 DNA follows: TGTGCCAGCAGTTCTGACAGGGCGCTTGAAAAACTGTTTTTT.

V gene TRBV12-3 or TRBV12-4 combines with J gene TRBJ2-5, with a possible D match to TRBD2 (5 bases). Trimming stripped 3 bases from V and 4 bases from J, with 9 bases between. There are 13 residues in the CDR3. The CDR3 loop reads CASSFDYPETQYF. As DNA, the CDR3 is TGTGCCAGCAGTTTCGACTACCCAGAGACCCAGTACTTC.

The gene calls are TRBV30 and TRBJ1-4; 8 nucleotides line up with TRBD1. The CDR3 runs 13 residues. The ends lost 3 bases at V and 5 bases at J; junction bases unmatched: 2. Germline lookup yields CDR1 GTSNPN and CDR2 SVGIG (reference sequence). CDR3 residues: CAWSGQGNEKLFF. CDR3 sequence (DNA): TGTGCCTGGAGCGGACAGGGAAATGAAAAACTGTTTTTT.

This chain uses TRBV5-1 with TRBJ2-3, with D perhaps matching TRBD2 (5 bases). The CDR3 runs to 16 residues. V was clipped by 0 bases and J by 0 bases, with 11 bases between them. CDR1 is SGHRS, CDR2 YFSETQ, per germline. CDR3 DNA: TGCGCCAGCAGCTTGGATGGAGCGGTTAGCACAGATACGCAGTATTTT. Translating it yields CASSLDGAVSTDTQYF.

The rearrangement links TRBV7-2 to TRBJ2-5; D may be TRBD1 or TRBD2 (5 bases each). With 1 base removed from V and 5 bases from J, the gap between germline ends came to 14 bases. Germline V gives CDR1 SGHTA, CDR2 FQGNSA. The CDR3 has 15 residues. CDR3 sequence: CASSLERDPGETQYF. CDR3 nucleotide sequence: TGTGCCAGCAGCTTAGAAAGGGACCCCGGTGAGACCCAGTACTTC.

The chain couples TRBV6-5 to TRBJ1-2, with a tentative D call TRBD1 (6 bases). Trimming removed 6 bases at V and 2 bases at J, with 10 bases between. The CDR3 has 13 amino acids. Germline CDR1 and CDR2: MNHEY and SVGAGI. CDR3 sequence reads: CASRGAGNYGYTF. CDR3 nucleotides: TGTGCCAGCAGGGGGGCAGGGAACTATGGCTACACCTTC.

V gene TRBV3-1 (or the pseudogene TRBV3-2) combines with J gene TRBJ2-3, with TRBD2 matching over 9 bases. Germline V CDR1 and CDR2: LGHDT, YNNKEL (reference sequence). Trimming at V came to 6 bases and at J to 2 bases, leaving 3 bases not matched to a gene. CDR3 length: 14 amino acids. DNA of the CDR3: TGTGCCAGCAGGCAGCGGGGGGCCACAGATACGCAGTATTTT. Translation: CASRQRGATDTQYF.

This clone was detected only once. The J gene is TRBJ1-3, the V gene TRBV5-1; TRBD1 agrees at 10 bases. The ends lost 4 bases at V and 4 bases at J; junction bases unmatched: 8. Germline V gene sequence: CDR1 SGHRS, CDR2 YFSETQ. The CDR3 covers 16 residues. CDR3 in amino acids: CASSPGQGGTGNTIYF. CDR3 bases: TGCGCCAGCAGCCCCGGACAGGGGGGAACGGGAAACACCATATATTTT.

V and J are TRBV27 and TRBJ1-2, with 9 bases aligning to TRBD1. V was pared by 3 bases and J by 3 bases, with 8 bases of the junction left unmatched. Per germline, CDR1 MNHEY and CDR2 SMNVEV (reference sequence). The CDR3 contains 16 residues. In DNA, the CDR3 is TGTGCCAGCAGTTTCCACCGGACAGGGGACGACTATGGCTACACCTTC. The encoded protein is CASSFHRTGDDYGYTF.

The rearrangement uses TRBV7-7 and TRBJ2-7, with D perhaps TRBD1 (5 bases). The CDR3 runs to 13 residues. The V and J ends lost 5 bases and 0 bases respectively, with 8 bases between them. Germline V gene data show CDR1 as SSHAT and CDR2 as FNYEAQ (reference sequence). The CDR3 region has the DNA TGTGCCAGCAGCGCGGACACCTCCTACGAGCAGTACTTC. As protein: CASSADTSYEQYF.

As DNA, the CDR3 is TGTGCCAGCAGTCTGTTAGCGGGGGGGCTTACAGATACGCAGTATTTT. This translates into CASSLLAGGLTDTQYF. The chain recombines TRBV28 with TRBJ2-3, with 11 bases that match TRBD2. V shed 5 bases and J 3 bases; nucleotides not matched to a gene: 7. Germline V gene data show CDR1 as MDHEN and CDR2 as SYDVKM. This CDR3 comprises 16 residues.

The rearrangement uses TRBV5-1 and TRBJ2-3; D not resolved. The CDR3 sequence is 14 residues long. CDR1 is SGHRS and CDR2 is YFSETQ in the germline V gene. The V end lost 4 bases, the J end lost 6 bases, and 15 bases lay between the germline ends. The CDR3 region has the DNA TGCGCCAGCAGCGCCGCTGGTCAAGGTGATACGCAGTATTTT. Protein: CASSAAGQGDTQYF. Based on the CDR3 plus reference TRBV5-1 and TRBJ2-3, the full variable domain is KAGVTQTPRYLIKTRGQQVTLSCSPISGHRSVSWYQQTPGQGLQFLFEYFSETQRNKGNFPGRFSGRQFSNSRSEMNVSTLELGDSALYLCASSAAGQGDTQYFGPGTRLTVL.

The CDR3 here is CASSVPLERSTDTQYF. For the CDR3, the DNA is TGTGCCAGCAGTGTGCCCCTCGAACGTAGCACAGATACGCAGTATTTT. The chain is built from TRBV6-1 and TRBJ2-3; D unresolved. The CDR3 loop spans 16 amino acids. Germline loops: CDR1 MNHNS, CDR2 SASEGT. With 4 bases removed from V and 0 bases from J, the gap between germline ends came to 14 bases.